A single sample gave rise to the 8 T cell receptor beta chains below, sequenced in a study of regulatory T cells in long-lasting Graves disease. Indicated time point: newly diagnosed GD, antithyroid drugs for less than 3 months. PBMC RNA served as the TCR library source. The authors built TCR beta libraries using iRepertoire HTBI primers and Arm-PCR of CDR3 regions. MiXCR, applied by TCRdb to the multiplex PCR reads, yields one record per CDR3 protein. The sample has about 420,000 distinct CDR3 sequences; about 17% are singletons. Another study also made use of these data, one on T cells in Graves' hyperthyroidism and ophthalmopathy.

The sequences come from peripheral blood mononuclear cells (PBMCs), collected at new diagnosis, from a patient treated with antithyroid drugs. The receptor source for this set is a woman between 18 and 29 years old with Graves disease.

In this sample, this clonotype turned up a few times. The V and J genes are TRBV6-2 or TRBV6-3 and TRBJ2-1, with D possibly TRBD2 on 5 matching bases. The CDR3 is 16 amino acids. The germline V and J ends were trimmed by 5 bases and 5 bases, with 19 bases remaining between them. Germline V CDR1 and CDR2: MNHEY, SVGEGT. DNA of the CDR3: TGTGCCAGCAGTACCTCACGACTACTACTTAACAATGAGCAGTTCTTC. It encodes CASSTSRLLLNNEQFF.

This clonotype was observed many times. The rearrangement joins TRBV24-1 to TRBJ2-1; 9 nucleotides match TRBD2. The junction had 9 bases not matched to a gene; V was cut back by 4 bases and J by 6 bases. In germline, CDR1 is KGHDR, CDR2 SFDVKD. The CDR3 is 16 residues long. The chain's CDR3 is CATSDIAGVGSNEQFF. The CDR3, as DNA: TGTGCCACCAGTGACATAGCGGGAGTGGGGTCCAATGAGCAGTTCTTC.

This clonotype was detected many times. The CDR3 nucleotides read TGTGCCAGCAGTACCGGACTAGTCTACGAGCAGTACTTC. Residues: CASSTGLVYEQYF. The chain uses TRBV6-1 and TRBJ2-7; 7 bases align to TRBD2. Germline CDR1 MNHNS, CDR2 SASEGT. There are 13 residues in the CDR3. V shed 5 bases and J 3 bases; nucleotides not matched to a gene: 4.

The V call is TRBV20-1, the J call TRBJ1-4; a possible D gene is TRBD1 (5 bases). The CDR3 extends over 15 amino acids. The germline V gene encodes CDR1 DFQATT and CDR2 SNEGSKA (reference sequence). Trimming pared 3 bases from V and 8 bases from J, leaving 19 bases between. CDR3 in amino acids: CSASPVGANNEKLFF. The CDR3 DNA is TGCAGTGCTAGCCCGGTAGGGGCGAATAACGAAAAACTGTTTTTT.

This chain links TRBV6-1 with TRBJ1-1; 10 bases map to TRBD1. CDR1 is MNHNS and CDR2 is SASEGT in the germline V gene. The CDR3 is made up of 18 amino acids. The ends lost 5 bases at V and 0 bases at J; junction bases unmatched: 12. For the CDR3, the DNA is TGTGCCAGCAGTCCCCGAAGGGACAGGGGAACCTTGAACACTGAAGCTTTCTTT. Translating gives CASSPRRDRGTLNTEAFF.

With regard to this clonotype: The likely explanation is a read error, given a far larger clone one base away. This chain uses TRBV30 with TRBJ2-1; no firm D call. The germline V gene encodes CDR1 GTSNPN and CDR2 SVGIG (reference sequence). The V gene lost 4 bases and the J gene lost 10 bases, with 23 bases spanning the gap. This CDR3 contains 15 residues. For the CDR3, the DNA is TGTGCCTGGACGCGGTCCGCGGACGGTAGCAGCGAGCAGTTCTTC. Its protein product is CAWTRSADGSSEQFF.

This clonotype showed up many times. This CDR3 is CASSQETGASSYEQYF. The CDR3 DNA is TGTGCCAGCAGCCAAGAAACAGGGGCTAGCTCCTACGAGCAGTACTTC. The chain couples TRBV14 to TRBJ2-7, with TRBD1 matching 7 bases. CDR1 SGHDN and CDR2 FVKESK come from the germline V gene. V lost 0 bases and J lost 0; bases outside the gene matches: 5. The CDR3 contains 16 residues.

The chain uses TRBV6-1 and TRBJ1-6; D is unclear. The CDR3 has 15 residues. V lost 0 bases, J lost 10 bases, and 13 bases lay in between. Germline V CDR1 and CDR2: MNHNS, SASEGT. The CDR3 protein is CASSEAIHSPSPLHF. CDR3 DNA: TGTGCCAGCAGTGAAGCAATTCACTCCCCGTCACCCCTCCACTTT.